The following is a T cell receptor beta chain sequence with its context. Antigen unknown. The sample belongs to a study of cytomegalovirus exposure and HLA in healthy donors. Findings of the study overall: Specificity of a few CMV-associated chains for CMV antigens was verified in vitro. Accounts indicate the classifier identified cytomegalovirus status with strong specificity and sensitivity. In a later analysis, V- and J-gene trimming of beta chains associated with a DCLRE1C missense variant, replicated independently.

PCR employed 60 Vbeta and 13 Jbeta primers. The table came from immunoSEQ multiplex PCR; TCRdb's copy has only in-frame clones and leaves some out. The sample holds some 120,000 clones, 60% to 70% seen once. CDR1 and CDR2 (germline): MDHEN, SYDVKM. This CDR3 contains 15 residues. Trimming took off 6 bases at V and 8 bases at J, with 22 bases between the two ends. The TCR comes from a woman aged 35 to 49 in good health and CMV-seropositive. The genes are TRBV28 and TRBJ1-2; D not resolved. The sequencing input was PBMCs. CDR3 DNA: TGTGCCAGCAGCCCACCCGGTGAAGACCAGCGGGGCTACACCTTC. As protein: CASSPPGEDQRGYTF.